Each of the 17 T cell receptor beta chains below was sequenced from the same sample in a study of beta chain features in type 1 diabetes. Findings and limits, study-wide: Researchers report that Type 1 diabetes patients had moderately but significantly shorter TCRB CDR3s across all four CD4+ subsets.

Expressed TCRB transcripts got sequenced, as all isolated RNA was reverse transcribed. Method: immunoSEQ multiplex PCR; TCRdb's copy keeps in-frame clones and lacks some. Here the sample spans around 250,000 clones, approximately 14% being singletons. Their antigens are not known. Sequencing was done on a sample of naive CD4+ T cells from blood. The receptors shown here come from a man aged 25-45 years with type 1 diabetes.

The chain recombines TRBV6-5 with TRBJ2-3; 8 bases agree with TRBD1. V was clipped by 4 bases and J by 5 bases; unmatched bases: 5. Per the germline V gene, CDR1 is MNHEY and CDR2 is SVGAGI. The CDR3 totals 14 residues. CDR3 sequence: CASSSTGGGDTQYF. The CDR3 DNA reads TGTGCCAGCAGTTCTACAGGGGGTGGAGATACGCAGTATTTT.

The chain joins TRBV7-9 to TRBJ1-2; D might be TRBD1 (5 bases). Germline CDR1 SEHNR, CDR2 FQNEAQ (reference sequence). The ends were cut back, 5 bases at V and 8 bases at J, with 12 bases in the middle. The length of the CDR3 is 12 residues. The CDR3 DNA reads as TGTGCCAGCAGCATCGCGCGGGACGGCTACACCTTC. Translating it yields CASSIARDGYTF.

This clone occurred a few times. V gene TRBV29-1 combines with J gene TRBJ2-7, with TRBD2 matching 7 bases. The V gene end was trimmed by 6 bases and the J gene end by 3 bases; junction bases not matched to a gene: 14. This CDR3 region has 15 residues. In germline, CDR1 is SQVTM, CDR2 ANQGSEA. This CDR3 reads CSVSISPAGIYEQYF. The CDR3 DNA reads TGCAGCGTATCAATATCTCCAGCGGGGATCTACGAGCAGTACTTC.

The chain recombines TRBV11-2 with TRBJ2-6, with 8 nucleotides matching TRBD2. J was trimmed by 2 bases and V by 4 bases; bases with no gene match: 4. The germline gives CDR1 SGHAT, CDR2 FQNNGV. The CDR3 totals 16 residues. Written as DNA, the CDR3 is TGTGCCAGCAGCTCGCTTAGCGGGACTGGGGCCAACGTCCTGACTTTC. It codes for CASSSLSGTGANVLTF.

A few counts support this clone. This chain connects TRBV2 to TRBJ2-3, with 8 bases matching TRBD2. The CDR3 consists of 14 residues. Trimming removed 6 bases from V and 1 base from J; junction bases left unmatched: 3. In germline, CDR1 is SNHLY, CDR2 FYNNEI. The CDR3 nucleotides read TGTGCCAGCAGACTAGCGGAGGGCACAGATACGCAGTATTTT. It encodes CASRLAEGTDTQYF.

J is TRBJ2-7 and V is TRBV5-1; 8 positions match TRBD1. V shed 4 bases and J 3 bases; nucleotides not matched to a gene: 6. CDR1 is SGHRS and CDR2 is YFSETQ in the germline V gene. The CDR3 is 14 amino acids. The CDR3 here is CASSNFGQGYEQYF. The CDR3 DNA sequence: TGCGCCAGCAGCAACTTTGGACAGGGCTACGAGCAGTACTTC.

This clone was recorded a few times. The same CDR3 is also encoded by other DNA sequences in this sample. The gene calls are TRBV7-3 and TRBJ2-5; perhaps TRBD2 as D (6 bases). This CDR3 is built from 13 residues. CDR1 and CDR2 (germline): SGHTA, FQGTGA. Trimming removed 5 bases from V and 5 bases from J, with 12 bases in between. The CDR3 spells CASSPRRGETQYF. CDR3 nucleotides: TGTGCCAGCAGCCCCCGGCGGGGCGAGACCCAGTACTTC.

About this clone: Different DNA sequences within this sample yield the same CDR3. CDR3 nucleotide sequence: TGTGCCAGCAGCAGGGACAGTTACAATGAGCAGTTCTTC. Amino acids: CASSRDSYNEQFF. The chain is built from TRBV7-2 and TRBJ2-1, with 7 nucleotides matching TRBD1. CDR3 length equals 13 residues. Germline CDR1 SGHTA, CDR2 FQGNSA. V lost 5 bases to trimming and J lost 4 bases; unmatched junction nucleotides: 2.

The chain employs TRBV14 and TRBJ2-6; D remains ambiguous. Trimming removed 0 bases from V and 0 bases from J, with 6 bases in between. Germline V gene data show CDR1 as SGHDN and CDR2 as FVKESK. CDR3 length equals 16 residues. The CDR3 nucleotides read TGTGCCAGCAGCCAAGAACTACTCTCTGGGGCCAACGTCCTGACTTTC. Translating it yields CASSQELLSGANVLTF.

The CDR3 DNA reads TGTGCCAGCAGCGCCGGACTTACGCGGCTGAACACTGAAGCTTTCTTT. Its translation is CASSAGLTRLNTEAFF. The chain uses TRBV9 and TRBJ1-1; D remains ambiguous. The CDR3 loop spans 16 amino acids. Germline CDR1 reads SGDLS; CDR2 reads YYNGEE. The germline V and J ends were trimmed by 3 bases and 0 bases, with 15 bases remaining between them.

This clone was picked up a small number of times. The chain recombines TRBV2 with TRBJ2-1; TRBD2 matches 10 bases. Per the germline V gene, CDR1 is SNHLY and CDR2 is FYNNEI. This CDR3 spans 15 amino acids. Trimming at V came to 6 bases and at J to 5 bases, leaving 7 bases not matched to a gene. This chain's CDR3 is CASRATTSGNNEQFF. The CDR3 DNA reads TGTGCCAGCAGGGCTACCACTAGCGGGAACAATGAGCAGTTCTTC.

This chain joins TRBV14 and TRBJ2-1, with D perhaps TRBD2 (7 bases). The CDR3 is made up of 15 amino acids. Trimming removed 1 base at V and 9 bases at J, with 16 bases between. Per germline, CDR1 SGHDN and CDR2 FVKESK. Here the CDR3 reads CASSQVRGALPEQFF. In DNA form, the CDR3 reads TGTGCCAGCAGCCAAGTTCGGGGGGCCCTACCTGAGCAGTTCTTC.

In its sample, this clone was seen a few times. The chain joins TRBV5-1 to TRBJ2-3; tentatively, D is TRBD2 (6 bases). The CDR3 has 15 amino acids. V gave up 2 bases and J gave up 4 bases, with 14 bases separating them. CDR1 and CDR2 (germline): SGHRS, YFSETQ. DNA of the CDR3: TGCGCCAGCAGCTTCTTGGCTAGCGCAGCAGATACGCAGTATTTT. Translation gives CASSFLASAADTQYF.

This clone was observed a handful of times. The V and J genes are TRBV7-3 and TRBJ2-5; 7 bases line up with TRBD1. Germline V lookup: CDR1 SGHTA, CDR2 FQGTGA. This CDR3 has 13 amino acids. The trim removed 6 bases at V and 5 bases at J, leaving 6 bases unmatched. This CDR3 reads CASSRQGTETQYF. The CDR3 DNA is TGTGCCAGCAGTCGACAGGGAACGGAGACCCAGTACTTC.

V usage is TRBV15 and J usage is TRBJ2-3; tentative D call: TRBD2 (6 bases). In germline, CDR1 is LNHNV, CDR2 YYDKDF (reference sequence). The CDR3 consists of 14 residues. V was trimmed by 3 bases and J by 0 bases, leaving 7 bases between them. CDR3 DNA sequence: TGTGCCACCAGCAGGGGGACTAGCACAGATACGCAGTATTTT. This codes for CATSRGTSTDTQYF.

This clone was seen a handful of times. This sequence joins TRBV28 and TRBJ2-7, with D perhaps matching TRBD2 (6 bases). Germline-derived CDR1 and CDR2 are MDHEN and SYDVKM. The V end was cut by 6 bases, the J end by 2 bases, with 11 bases between. The CDR3 is made up of 13 amino acids. The CDR3 sequence: CASRLAEPYEQYF. The CDR3 DNA sequence: TGTGCCAGCAGGTTAGCGGAGCCCTACGAGCAGTACTTC.

This clone was observed once. The chain combines TRBV7-9 with TRBJ2-1; maybe TRBD1 (6 bases). Germline values: CDR1 SEHNR, CDR2 FQNEAQ (reference sequence). The CDR3 totals 14 residues. V was shortened by 5 bases and J by 6 bases, with 14 bases between the two germline ends. CDR3 residues: CASSKGPDSNEQFF. CDR3 DNA sequence: TGTGCCAGCAGCAAAGGGCCGGACAGCAATGAGCAGTTCTTC.